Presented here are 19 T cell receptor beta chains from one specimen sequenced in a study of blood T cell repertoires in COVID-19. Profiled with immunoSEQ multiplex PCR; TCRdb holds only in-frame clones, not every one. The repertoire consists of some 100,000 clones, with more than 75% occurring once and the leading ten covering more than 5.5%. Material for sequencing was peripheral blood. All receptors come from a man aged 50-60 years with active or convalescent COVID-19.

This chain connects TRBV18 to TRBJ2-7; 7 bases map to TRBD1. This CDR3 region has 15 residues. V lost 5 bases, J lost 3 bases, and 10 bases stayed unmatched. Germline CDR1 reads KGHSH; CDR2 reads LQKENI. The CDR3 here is CASSSSGTVDYEQYF. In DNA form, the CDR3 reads TGTGCCAGCTCATCCTCCGGGACAGTGGACTACGAGCAGTACTTC.

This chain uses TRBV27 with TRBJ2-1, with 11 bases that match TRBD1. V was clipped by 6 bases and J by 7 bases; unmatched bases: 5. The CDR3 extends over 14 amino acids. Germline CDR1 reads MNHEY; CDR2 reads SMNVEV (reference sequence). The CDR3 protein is CASRPGQGVNEQFF. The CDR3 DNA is TGTGCCAGCAGACCGGGACAGGGGGTGAATGAGCAGTTCTTC.

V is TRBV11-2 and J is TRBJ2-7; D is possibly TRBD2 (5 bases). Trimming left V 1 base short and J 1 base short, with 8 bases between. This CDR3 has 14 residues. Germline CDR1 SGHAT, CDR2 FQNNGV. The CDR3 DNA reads TGTGCCAGCAGCTTAGGGAGGACTTCCTACGAGCAGTACTTC. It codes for CASSLGRTSYEQYF.

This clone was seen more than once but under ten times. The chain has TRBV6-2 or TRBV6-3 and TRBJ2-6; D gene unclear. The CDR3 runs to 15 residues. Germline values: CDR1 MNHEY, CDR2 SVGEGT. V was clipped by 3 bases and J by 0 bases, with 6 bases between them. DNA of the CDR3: TGTGCCAGCAGTTATTTCAGCTCTGGGGCCAACGTCCTGACTTTC. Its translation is CASSYFSSGANVLTF.

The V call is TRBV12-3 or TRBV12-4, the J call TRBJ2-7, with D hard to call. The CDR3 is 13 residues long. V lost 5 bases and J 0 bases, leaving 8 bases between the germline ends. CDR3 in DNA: TGTGCCAGCAGTCGCGGTGGCTCCTACGAGCAGTACTTC. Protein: CASSRGGSYEQYF.

The CDR3 DNA reads TGTGCCACCAGCAGAACGACAGGGATGTCAGATACGCAGTATTTT. It translates to CATSRTTGMSDTQYF. The J gene is TRBJ2-3, the V gene TRBV15; the match to TRBD1 covers 7 bases. The V segment lost 2 bases and the J segment 4 bases; nucleotides outside the gene matches: 6. The CDR3 has 15 amino acids. Germline V gene sequence: CDR1 LNHNV, CDR2 YYDKDF (reference sequence).

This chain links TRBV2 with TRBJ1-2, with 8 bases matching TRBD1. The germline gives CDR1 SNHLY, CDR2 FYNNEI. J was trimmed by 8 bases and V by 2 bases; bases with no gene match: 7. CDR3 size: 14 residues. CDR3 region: CASSEMAGGEGYTF. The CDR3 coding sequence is TGTGCCAGCAGTGAAATGGCAGGGGGCGAGGGCTACACCTTC.

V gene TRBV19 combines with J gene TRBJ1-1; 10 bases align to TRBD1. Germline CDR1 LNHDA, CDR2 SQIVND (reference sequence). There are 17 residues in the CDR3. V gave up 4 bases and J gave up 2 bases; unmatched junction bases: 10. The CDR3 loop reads CASSTLGQGFPNTEAFF. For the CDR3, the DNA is TGTGCCAGTAGTACCCTGGGACAGGGGTTCCCCAACACTGAAGCTTTCTTT.

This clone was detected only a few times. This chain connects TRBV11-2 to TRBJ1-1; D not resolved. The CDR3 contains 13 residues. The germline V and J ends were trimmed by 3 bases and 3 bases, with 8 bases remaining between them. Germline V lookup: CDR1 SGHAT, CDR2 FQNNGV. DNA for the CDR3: TGTGCCAGCAGCTTGGTTACGGACACTGAAGCTTTCTTT. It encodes CASSLVTDTEAFF.

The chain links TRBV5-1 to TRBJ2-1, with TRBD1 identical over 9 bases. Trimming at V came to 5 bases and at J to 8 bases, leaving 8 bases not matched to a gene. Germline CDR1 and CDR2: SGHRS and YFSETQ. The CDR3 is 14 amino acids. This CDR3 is CASRTGTGSDEQFF. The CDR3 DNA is TGCGCCAGCAGAACCGGGACAGGGAGTGATGAGCAGTTCTTC.

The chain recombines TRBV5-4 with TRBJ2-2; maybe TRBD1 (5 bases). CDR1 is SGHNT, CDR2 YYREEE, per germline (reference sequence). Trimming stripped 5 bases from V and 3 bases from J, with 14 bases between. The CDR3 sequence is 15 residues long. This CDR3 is CASSGQGGYTGELFF. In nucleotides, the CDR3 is TGTGCCAGCAGTGGTCAGGGCGGATACACCGGGGAGCTGTTTTTT.

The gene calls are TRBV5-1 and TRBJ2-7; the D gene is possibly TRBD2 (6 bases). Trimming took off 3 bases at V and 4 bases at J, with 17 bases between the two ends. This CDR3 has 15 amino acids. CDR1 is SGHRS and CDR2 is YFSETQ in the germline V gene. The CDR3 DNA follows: TGCGCCAGCAGCTGGGGGGACCTGAGGGAATACGAGCAGTACTTC. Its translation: CASSWGDLREYEQYF.

The CDR3 DNA follows: TGTGCCACCAGTGATTCTTCGGGAGGGGCCGATTTGGAGCAGTACTTC. Its protein product is CATSDSSGGADLEQYF. The V and J genes are TRBV24-1 and TRBJ2-7; 8 bases agree with TRBD2. V gave up 2 bases and J gave up 7 bases; unmatched junction bases: 12. Germline V gene sequence: CDR1 KGHDR, CDR2 SFDVKD. The CDR3 is made up of 16 amino acids.

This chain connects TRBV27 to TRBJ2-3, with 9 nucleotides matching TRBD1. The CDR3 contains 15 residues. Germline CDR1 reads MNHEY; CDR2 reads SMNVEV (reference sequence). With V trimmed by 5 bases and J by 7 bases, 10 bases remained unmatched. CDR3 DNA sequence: TGTGCCAGCAGTCCGGGGACAGGGTTCTTCAATACGCAGTATTTT. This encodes CASSPGTGFFNTQYF.

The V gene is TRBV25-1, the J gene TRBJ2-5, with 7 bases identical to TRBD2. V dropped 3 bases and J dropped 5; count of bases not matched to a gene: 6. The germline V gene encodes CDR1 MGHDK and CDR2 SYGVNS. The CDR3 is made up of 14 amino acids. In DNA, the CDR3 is TGTGCCAGCAGTGATTACGGGGGGTGGGAGACCCAGTACTTC. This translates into CASSDYGGWETQYF.

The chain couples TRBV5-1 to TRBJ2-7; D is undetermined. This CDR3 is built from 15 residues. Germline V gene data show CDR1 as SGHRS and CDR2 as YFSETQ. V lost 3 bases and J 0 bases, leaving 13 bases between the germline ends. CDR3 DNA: TGCGCCAGCAGCTCTACGGCTAGAAGCTCCTACGAGCAGTACGTC. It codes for CASSSTARSSYEQYV.

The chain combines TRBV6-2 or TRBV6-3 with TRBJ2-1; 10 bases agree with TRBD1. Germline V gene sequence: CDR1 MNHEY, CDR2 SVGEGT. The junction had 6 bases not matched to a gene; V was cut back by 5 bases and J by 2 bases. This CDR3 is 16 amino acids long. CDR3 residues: CASSRGGTGAYNEQFF. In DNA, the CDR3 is TGTGCCAGCAGTCGGGGGGGGACAGGGGCCTACAATGAGCAGTTCTTC.

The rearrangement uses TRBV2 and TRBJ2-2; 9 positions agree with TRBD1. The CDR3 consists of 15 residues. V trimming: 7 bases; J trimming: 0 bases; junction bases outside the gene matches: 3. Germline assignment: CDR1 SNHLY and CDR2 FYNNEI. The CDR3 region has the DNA TGTGCCAGCAAAAACAGGGGGCCGAACACCGGGGAGCTGTTTTTT. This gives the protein CASKNRGPNTGELFF.

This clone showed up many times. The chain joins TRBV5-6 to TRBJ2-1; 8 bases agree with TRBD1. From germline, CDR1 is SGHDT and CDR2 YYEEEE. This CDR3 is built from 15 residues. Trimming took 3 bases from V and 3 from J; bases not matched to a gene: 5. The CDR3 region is CASSSGGQGYNEQFF. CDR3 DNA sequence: TGTGCCAGCAGCTCAGGAGGACAGGGCTACAATGAGCAGTTCTTC.